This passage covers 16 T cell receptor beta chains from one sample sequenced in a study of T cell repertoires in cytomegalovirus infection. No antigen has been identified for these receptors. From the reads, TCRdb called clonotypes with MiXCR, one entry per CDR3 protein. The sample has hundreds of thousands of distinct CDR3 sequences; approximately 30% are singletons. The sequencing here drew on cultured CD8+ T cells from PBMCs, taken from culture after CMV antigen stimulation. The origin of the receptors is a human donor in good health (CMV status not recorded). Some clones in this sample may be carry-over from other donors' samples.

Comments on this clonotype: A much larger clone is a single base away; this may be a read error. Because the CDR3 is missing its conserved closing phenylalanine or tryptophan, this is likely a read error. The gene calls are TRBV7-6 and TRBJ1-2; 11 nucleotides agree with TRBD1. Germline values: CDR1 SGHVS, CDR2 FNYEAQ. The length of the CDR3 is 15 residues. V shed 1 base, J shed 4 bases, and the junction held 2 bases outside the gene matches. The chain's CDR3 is CASSLEGTGGYGYTV. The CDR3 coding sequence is TGTGCCAGCAGCTTAGAAGGGACAGGGGGCTATGGCTACACCGTC.

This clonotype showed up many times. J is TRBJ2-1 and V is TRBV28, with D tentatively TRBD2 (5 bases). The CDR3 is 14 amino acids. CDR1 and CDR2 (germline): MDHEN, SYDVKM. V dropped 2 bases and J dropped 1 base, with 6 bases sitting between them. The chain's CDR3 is CASSLGLSYNEQFF. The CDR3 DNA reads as TGTGCCAGCAGTTTAGGACTGTCCTACAATGAGCAGTTCTTC.

The DNA of the CDR3 is TGTGCCATCAGTGGAGACAGCTTCTACGAGCAGTACTTC. Translating gives CAISGDSFYEQYF. The rearrangement uses TRBV10-3 and TRBJ2-7; the D gene is possibly TRBD1 (5 bases). The V gene's germline CDR1 is ENHRY and CDR2 SYGVKD. V was cut by 4 bases and J by 3 bases, with 10 bases left in between. This CDR3 spans 13 amino acids.

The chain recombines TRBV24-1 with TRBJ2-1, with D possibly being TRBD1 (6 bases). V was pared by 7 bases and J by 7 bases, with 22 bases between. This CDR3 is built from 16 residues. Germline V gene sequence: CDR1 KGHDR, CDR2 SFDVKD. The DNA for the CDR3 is TGTGCCACCAGCCCCCCCGGGGCAGGGGCTAGAAATGAGCAGTTCTTC. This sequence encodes CATSPPGAGARNEQFF.

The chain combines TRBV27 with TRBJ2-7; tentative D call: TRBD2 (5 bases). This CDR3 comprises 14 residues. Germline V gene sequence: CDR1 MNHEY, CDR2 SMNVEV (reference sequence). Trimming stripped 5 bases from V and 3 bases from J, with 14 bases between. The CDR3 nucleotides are TGTGCCAGCAGTCAGATAATGGGAGTCTACGAGCAGTACTTC. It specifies CASSQIMGVYEQYF.

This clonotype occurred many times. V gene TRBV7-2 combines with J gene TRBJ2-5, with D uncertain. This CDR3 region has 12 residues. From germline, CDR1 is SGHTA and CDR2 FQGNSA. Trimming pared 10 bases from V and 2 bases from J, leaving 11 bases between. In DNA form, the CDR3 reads TGTGCCACCCTCGGGTCTCAAGAGACCCAGTACTTC. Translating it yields CATLGSQETQYF.

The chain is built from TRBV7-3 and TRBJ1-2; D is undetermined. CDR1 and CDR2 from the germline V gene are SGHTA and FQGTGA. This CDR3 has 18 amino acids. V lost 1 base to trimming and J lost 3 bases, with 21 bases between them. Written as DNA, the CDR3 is TGTGCCAGCAGCTTAAATCGACTTGAAGTGGACGGGGACTATGGCTACACCTTC. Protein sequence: CASSLNRLEVDGDYGYTF.

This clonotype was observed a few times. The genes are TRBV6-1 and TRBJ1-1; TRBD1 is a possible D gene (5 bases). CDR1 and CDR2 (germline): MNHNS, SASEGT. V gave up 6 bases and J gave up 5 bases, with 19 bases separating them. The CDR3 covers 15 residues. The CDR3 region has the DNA TGTGCCAGCAGCCCCGCCATTACAGGAGATACTGAAGCTTTCTTT. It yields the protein CASSPAITGDTEAFF.

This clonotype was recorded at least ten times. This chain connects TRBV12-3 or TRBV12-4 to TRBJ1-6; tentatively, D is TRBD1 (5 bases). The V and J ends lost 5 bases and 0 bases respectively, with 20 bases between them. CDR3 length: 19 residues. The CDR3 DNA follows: TGTGCCAGCAGTCTCTATATCGGGGAGGGGAGCTCCTATAATTCACCCCTCCACTTT. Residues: CASSLYIGEGSSYNSPLHF.

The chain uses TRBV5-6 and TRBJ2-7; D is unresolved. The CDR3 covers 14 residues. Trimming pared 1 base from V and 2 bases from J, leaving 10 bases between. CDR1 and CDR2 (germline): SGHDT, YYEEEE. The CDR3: CASSLPGEAYEQYF. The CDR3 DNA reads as TGTGCCAGCAGCTTGCCGGGCGAGGCCTACGAGCAGTACTTC.

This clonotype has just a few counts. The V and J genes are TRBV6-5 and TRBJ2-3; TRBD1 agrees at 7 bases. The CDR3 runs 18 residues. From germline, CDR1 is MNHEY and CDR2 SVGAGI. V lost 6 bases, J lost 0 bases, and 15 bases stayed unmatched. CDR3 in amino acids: CASSISQTTGSSTDTQYF. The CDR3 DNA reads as TGTGCCAGCAGCATCTCTCAAACGACAGGGTCGAGCACAGATACGCAGTATTTT.

The CDR3 nucleotides read TGTGCCAGCAGCCGCGGGAGCCGCGATGGCTACACCTTC. Its protein is CASSRGSRDGYTF. V usage is TRBV27 and J usage is TRBJ1-2; D is ambiguous. The CDR3 is 13 amino acids. The V and J ends lost 6 bases and 6 bases respectively, with 14 bases between them. Germline CDR1 and CDR2: MNHEY and SMNVEV (reference sequence).

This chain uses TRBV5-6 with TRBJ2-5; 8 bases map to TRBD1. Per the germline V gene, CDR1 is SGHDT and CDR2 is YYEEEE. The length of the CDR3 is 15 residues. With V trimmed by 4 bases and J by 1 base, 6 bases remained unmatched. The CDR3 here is CASSRARGRQETQYF. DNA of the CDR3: TGTGCCAGCAGCAGGGCCAGGGGGCGCCAAGAGACCCAGTACTTC.

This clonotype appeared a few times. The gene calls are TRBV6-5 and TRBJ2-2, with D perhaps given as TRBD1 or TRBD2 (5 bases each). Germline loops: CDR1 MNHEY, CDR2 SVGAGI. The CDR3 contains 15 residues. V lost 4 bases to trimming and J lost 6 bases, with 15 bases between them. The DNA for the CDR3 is TGTGCCAGCAGTTGGGACCCAGGTGCTTCCGGGGAGCTGTTTTTT. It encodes CASSWDPGASGELFF.

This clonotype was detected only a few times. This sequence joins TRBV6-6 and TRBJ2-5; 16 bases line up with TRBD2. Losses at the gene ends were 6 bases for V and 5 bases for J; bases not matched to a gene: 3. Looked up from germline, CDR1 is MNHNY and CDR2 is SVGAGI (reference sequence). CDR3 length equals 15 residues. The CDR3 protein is CASRGLAGGSETQYF. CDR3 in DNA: TGTGCCAGCAGGGGACTAGCGGGGGGGTCGGAGACCCAGTACTTC.

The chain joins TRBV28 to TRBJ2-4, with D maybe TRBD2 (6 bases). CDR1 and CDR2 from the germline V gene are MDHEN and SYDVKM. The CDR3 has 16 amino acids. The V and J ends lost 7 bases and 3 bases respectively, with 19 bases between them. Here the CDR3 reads CASTPGGVDGKNIQYF. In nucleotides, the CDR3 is TGTGCCAGCACTCCTGGAGGGGTAGACGGCAAAAACATTCAGTACTTC.